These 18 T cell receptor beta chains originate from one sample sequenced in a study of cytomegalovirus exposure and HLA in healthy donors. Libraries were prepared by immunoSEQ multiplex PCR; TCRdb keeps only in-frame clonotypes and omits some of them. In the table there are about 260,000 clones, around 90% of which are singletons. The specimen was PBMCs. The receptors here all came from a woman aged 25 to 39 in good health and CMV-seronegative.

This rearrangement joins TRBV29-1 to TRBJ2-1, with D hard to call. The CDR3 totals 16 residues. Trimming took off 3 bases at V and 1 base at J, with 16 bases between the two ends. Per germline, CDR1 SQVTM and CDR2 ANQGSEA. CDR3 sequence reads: CSVDGIAVWSYNEQFF. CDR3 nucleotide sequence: TGCAGCGTTGATGGTATAGCCGTTTGGTCCTACAATGAGCAGTTCTTC.

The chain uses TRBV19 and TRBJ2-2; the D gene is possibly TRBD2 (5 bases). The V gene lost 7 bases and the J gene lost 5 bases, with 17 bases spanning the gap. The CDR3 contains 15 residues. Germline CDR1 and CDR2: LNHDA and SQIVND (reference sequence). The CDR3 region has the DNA TGTGCCAGTAATTGGGCGGGCGCCGGAACCGGGGAGCTGTTTTTT. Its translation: CASNWAGAGTGELFF.

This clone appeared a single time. The CDR3 nucleotides are TGTGCCAGCAGCAAAATGGGGGACAGCTCCTACGAGCAGTACTTC. This gives the protein CASSKMGDSSYEQYF. The chain recombines TRBV7-9 with TRBJ2-7, with TRBD1 identical over 7 bases. Germline V CDR1 and CDR2: SEHNR, FQNEAQ (reference sequence). V shed 5 bases and J 0 bases; nucleotides not matched to a gene: 7. The CDR3 runs 15 residues.

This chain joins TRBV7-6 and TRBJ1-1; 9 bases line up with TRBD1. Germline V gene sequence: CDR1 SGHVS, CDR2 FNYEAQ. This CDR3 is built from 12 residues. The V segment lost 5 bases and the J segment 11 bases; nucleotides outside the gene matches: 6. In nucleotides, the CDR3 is TGTGCCAGCAGCCTACCGGGACAGGGCGCTTTCTTT. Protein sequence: CASSLPGQGAFF.

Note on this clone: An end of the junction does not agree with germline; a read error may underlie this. The chain's CDR3 is CASREGLAGVNYNEQFF. The CDR3 region has the DNA TGTGCCAGCAGGGAAGGACTAGCGGGAGTCAACTACAATGAGCAGTTCTTC. The V call is TRBV6-1, the J call TRBJ2-1, with 13 nucleotides matching TRBD2. CDR1 is MNHNS and CDR2 is SASEGT in the germline V gene. CDR3 length equals 17 residues.

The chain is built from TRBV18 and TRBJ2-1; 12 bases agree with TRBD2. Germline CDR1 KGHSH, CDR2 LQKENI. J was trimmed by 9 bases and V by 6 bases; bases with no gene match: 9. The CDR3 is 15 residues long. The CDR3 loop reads CASSRTSGTQSEQFF. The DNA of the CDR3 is TGTGCCAGCTCCAGGACTAGCGGGACGCAGAGTGAGCAGTTCTTC.

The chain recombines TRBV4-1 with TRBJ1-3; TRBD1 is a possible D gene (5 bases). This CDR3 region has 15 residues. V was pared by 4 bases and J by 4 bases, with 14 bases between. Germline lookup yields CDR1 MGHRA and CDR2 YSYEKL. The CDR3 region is CASSPIGADGNTIYF. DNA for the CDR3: TGCGCCAGCAGCCCCATCGGGGCAGACGGAAACACCATATATTTT.

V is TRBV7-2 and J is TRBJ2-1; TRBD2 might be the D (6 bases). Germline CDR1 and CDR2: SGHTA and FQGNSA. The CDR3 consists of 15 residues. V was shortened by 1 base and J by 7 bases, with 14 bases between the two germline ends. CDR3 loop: CASSLGRYSGNEQFF. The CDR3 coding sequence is TGTGCCAGCAGCTTAGGGCGATACAGCGGGAATGAGCAGTTCTTC.

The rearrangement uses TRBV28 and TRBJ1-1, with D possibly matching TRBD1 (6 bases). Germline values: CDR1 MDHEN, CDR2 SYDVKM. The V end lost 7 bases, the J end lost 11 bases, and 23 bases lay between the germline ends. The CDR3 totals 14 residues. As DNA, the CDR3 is TGTGCCAGCAACCTACCTCAGGGGAATTATCGGGCTTTCTTT. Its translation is CASNLPQGNYRAFF.

The CDR3 sequence: CASSLAAFPGTQYF. CDR3 in DNA: TGTGCCAGCAGCTTAGCAGCCTTCCCAGGGACCCAGTACTTC. The chain links TRBV7-9 to TRBJ2-5; no definite D call. Trimming cost V 0 bases and J 7 bases, with 12 bases left between them. Germline V gene sequence: CDR1 SEHNR, CDR2 FQNEAQ (reference sequence). The CDR3 is made up of 14 amino acids. Looking up the rest from reference TRBV7-9 and TRBJ2-5 gives the full variable domain: DTGVSQNPRHKITKRGQNVTFRCDPISEHNRLYWYRQTLGQGPEFLTYFQNEAQLEKSRLLSDRFSAERPKGSFSTLEIQRTEQGDSAMYLCASSLAAFPGTQYFGPGTRLLVL.

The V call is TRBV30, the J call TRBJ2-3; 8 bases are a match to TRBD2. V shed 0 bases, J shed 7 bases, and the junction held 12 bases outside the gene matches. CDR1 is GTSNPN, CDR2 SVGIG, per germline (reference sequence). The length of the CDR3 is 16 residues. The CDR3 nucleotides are TGTGCCTGGAGTGTTAGCGGGACTAATAATCTATATACGCAGTATTTT. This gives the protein CAWSVSGTNNLYTQYF. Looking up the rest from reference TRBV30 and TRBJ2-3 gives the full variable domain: SQTIHQWPATLVQPVGSPLSLECTVEGTSNPNLYWYRQAAGRGLQLLFYSVGIGQISSEVPQNLSASRPQDRQFILSSKKLLLSDSGFYLCAWSVSGTNNLYTQYFGPGTRLTVL.

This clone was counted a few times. The CDR3 DNA reads TGTGCCAGCAGCTTAACCCCGCAGAATGAGCAGTTCTTC. Protein sequence: CASSLTPQNEQFF. The V and J genes are TRBV7-7 and TRBJ2-1; D ambiguous. Germline-derived CDR1 and CDR2 are SSHAT and FNYEAQ (reference sequence). Trimming removed 2 bases from V and 7 bases from J, with 9 bases in between. This CDR3 contains 13 residues.

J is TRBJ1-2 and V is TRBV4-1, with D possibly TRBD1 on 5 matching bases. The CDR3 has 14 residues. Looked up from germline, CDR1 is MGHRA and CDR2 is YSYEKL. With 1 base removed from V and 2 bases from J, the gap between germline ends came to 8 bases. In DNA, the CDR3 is TGCGCCAGCAGCCAAGCGGGGCAGAACTATGGCTACACCTTC. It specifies CASSQAGQNYGYTF.

CDR3 bases: TGTGCCAGCGGATCCGGGACTAGAACAGATACGCAGTATTTT. This translates into CASGSGTRTDTQYF. The V and J genes are TRBV27 and TRBJ2-3; 8 bases align to TRBD2. V lost 8 bases and J lost 3; bases outside the gene matches: 7. This CDR3 region has 14 residues. In germline, CDR1 is MNHEY, CDR2 SMNVEV (reference sequence).

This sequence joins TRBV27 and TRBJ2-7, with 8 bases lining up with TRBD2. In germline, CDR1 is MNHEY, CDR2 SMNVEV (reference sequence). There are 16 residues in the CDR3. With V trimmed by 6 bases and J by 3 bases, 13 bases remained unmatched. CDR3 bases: TGTGCCAGCAGGATTTTGGGAGCGGGAGCGGGCTACGAGCAGTACTTC. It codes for CASRILGAGAGYEQYF.

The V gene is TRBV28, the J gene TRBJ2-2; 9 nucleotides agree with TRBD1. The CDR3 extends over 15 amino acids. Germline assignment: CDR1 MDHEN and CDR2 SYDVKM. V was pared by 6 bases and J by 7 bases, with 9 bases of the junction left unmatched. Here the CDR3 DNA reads TGTGCCAGCAGGGCCGGGACAGGGAGAGGCGGGGAGCTGTTTTTT. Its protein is CASRAGTGRGGELFF. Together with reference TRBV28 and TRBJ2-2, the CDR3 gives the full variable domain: DVKVTQSSRYLVKRTGEKVFLECVQDMDHENMFWYRQDPGLGLRLIYFSYDVKMKEKGDIPEGYSVSREKKERFSLILESASTNQTSMYLCASRAGTGRGGELFFGEGSRLTVL.

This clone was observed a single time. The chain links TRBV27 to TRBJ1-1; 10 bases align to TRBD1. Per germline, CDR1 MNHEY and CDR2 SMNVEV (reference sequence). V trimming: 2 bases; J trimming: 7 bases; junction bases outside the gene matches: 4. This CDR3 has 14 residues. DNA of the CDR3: TGTGCCAGCAGTTTAGGGACAGGGGATGGTGAAGCTTTCTTT. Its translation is CASSLGTGDGEAFF.

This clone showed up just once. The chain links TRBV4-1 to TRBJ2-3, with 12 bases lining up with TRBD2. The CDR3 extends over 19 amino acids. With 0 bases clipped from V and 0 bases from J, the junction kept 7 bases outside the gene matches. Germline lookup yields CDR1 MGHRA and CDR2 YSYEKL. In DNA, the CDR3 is TGCGCCAGCAGCCAAGATCTAGCGGGAGGGCCGGTAAGCACAGATACGCAGTATTTT. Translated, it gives CASSQDLAGGPVSTDTQYF.